The rows below give T cell receptor beta chains drawn from one sample of a study of T cells in Graves' hyperthyroidism and ophthalmopathy. In TCRdb, the multiplex PCR reads were re-called with MiXCR into one record per CDR3 protein. The sample includes a few hundred thousand distinct CDR3 sequences, approximately 14% seen only once; the top ten take around 7.5%. Sequencing was carried out using blood. The receptors come from a young woman with Graves' hyperthyroidism. CDR3s include the opening cysteine and the closing phenylalanine or tryptophan.

cdr3_aa	v_call	j_call
CATRTGLNTEAFF	TRBV27	TRBJ1-1
CASSDSGSLSDTQYF	TRBV6-1	TRBJ2-3
CASSPGNSPLHF	TRBV27	TRBJ1-6
CAIYSASEGFDGYTF	TRBV10-3	TRBJ1-2
CASTQRSDRNTGELFF	TRBV12-3/TRBV12-4	TRBJ2-2
CASSTHGLAGTYEQYF	TRBV7-9	TRBJ2-7
CAWTRTQNTEAFF	TRBV30	TRBJ1-1
CASSTTTSGSYEQYF	TRBV7-2	TRBJ2-7
CASSLDGGGNEQFF	TRBV7-7	TRBJ2-1
CASSMGQGGPGGEQFF	TRBV19	TRBJ2-1
CASGIPSVRSGKSTNTGELFF	TRBV2	TRBJ2-2
CASSRRGYYGYTF	TRBV28	TRBJ1-2
CASSPRGFAQFF	TRBV6-1	TRBJ2-1
CSARDPKDRNQPQHF	TRBV20-1	TRBJ1-5
CASSLRSGRGADTQYF	TRBV3-1	TRBJ2-3
CASSVTGGRDNEQFF	TRBV2	TRBJ2-1
CASSTRLATSTDTQYF	TRBV4-1	TRBJ2-3
CASTRHEGGFSGYTF	TRBV7-9	TRBJ1-2
CASSLANANTQYF	TRBV5-5	TRBJ2-3
CASTLKQGRFQETQYF	TRBV7-2	TRBJ2-5
CASSFGRTTDSNEKLFF	TRBV12-3/TRBV12-4	TRBJ1-4
CASSPVNQETQYF	TRBV5-1	TRBJ2-5
CASSSSQGPYEQYF	TRBV7-2	TRBJ2-7
CSVLVFDTQYF	TRBV29-1	TRBJ2-3
CASSEDGGSYEQYF	TRBV7-3	TRBJ2-7
CASSATLGAGQNTEAFF	TRBV7-9	TRBJ1-1
CASSFTGGGFSNQPQHF	TRBV12-3/TRBV12-4	TRBJ1-5
CASSLTGTVSGNTIYF	TRBV27	TRBJ1-3
CSAESGSGSDTQYF	TRBV20-1	TRBJ2-3
CASRRTGSNQPQHF	TRBV6-1	TRBJ1-5
CASGLAAYRTSGGGYNEQFF	TRBV12-5	TRBJ2-1
CASILPGQGARSPLHF	TRBV2	TRBJ1-6
CASSLLPGGDTGELFF	TRBV3-1	TRBJ2-2
CSVRGSNQPQHF	TRBV29-1	TRBJ1-5
CASSLAHTSGRGLEQFF	TRBV12-3/TRBV12-4	TRBJ2-1
CASSPGTEGYTEAFF	TRBV6-1	TRBJ1-1
CASSPEDRGVSYEQYF	TRBV27	TRBJ2-7
CASKFGVLSNQPQHF	TRBV6-1	TRBJ1-5
CASSESTGGSYEQYF	TRBV6-1	TRBJ2-7
CASSSPGRAQETQYF	TRBV28	TRBJ2-5
CASSLSGQSSYEQYF	TRBV7-2	TRBJ2-7
CASSQGPDTSYEQYF	TRBV5-4	TRBJ2-7
CSASGTEIINYGYTF	TRBV20-1	TRBJ1-2
CAWSRLPSGANVLTF	TRBV30	TRBJ2-6
CASMNTGNTIYF	TRBV6-1	TRBJ1-3
CSASPSGTSGYTGELFF	TRBV20-1	TRBJ2-2